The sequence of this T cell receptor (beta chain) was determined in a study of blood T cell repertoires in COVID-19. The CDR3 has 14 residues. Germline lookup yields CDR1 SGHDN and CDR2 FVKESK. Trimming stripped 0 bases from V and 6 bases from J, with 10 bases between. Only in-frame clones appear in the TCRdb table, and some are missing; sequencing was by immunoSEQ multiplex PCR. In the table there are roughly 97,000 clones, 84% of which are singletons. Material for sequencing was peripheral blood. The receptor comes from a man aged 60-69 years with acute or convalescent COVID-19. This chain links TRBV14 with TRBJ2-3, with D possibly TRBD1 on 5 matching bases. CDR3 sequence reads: CASSQDLAGDTQYF. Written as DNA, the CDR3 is TGTGCCAGCAGCCAAGATCTTGCAGGGGATACGCAGTATTTT.